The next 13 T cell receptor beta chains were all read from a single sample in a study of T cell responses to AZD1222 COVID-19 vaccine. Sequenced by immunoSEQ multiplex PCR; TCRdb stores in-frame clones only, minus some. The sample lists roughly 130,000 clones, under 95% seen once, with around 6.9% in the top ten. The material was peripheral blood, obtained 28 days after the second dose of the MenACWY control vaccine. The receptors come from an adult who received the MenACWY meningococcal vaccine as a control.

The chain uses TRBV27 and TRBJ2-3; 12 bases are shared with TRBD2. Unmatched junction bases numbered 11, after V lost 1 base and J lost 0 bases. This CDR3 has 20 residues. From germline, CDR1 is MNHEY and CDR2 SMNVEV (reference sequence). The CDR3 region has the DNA TGTGCCAGCAGTTTATGGGCTAGCGGGAGGGCGAGTCCTAGCACAGATACGCAGTATTTT. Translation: CASSLWASGRASPSTDTQYF.

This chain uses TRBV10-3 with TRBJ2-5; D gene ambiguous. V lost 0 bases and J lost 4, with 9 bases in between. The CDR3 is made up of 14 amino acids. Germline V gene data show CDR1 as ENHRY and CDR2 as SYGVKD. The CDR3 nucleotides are TGTGCCATCAGTGAGTCTGCTGGAAGAGAGACCCAGTACTTC. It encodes CAISESAGRETQYF.

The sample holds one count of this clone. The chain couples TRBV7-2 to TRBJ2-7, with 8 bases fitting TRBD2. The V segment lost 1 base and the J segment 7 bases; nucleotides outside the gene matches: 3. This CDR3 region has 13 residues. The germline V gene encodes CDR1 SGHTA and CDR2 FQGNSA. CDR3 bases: TGTGCCAGCAGCTTAGGACTAGCGCGGGAGCAGTACTTC. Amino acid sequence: CASSLGLAREQYF.

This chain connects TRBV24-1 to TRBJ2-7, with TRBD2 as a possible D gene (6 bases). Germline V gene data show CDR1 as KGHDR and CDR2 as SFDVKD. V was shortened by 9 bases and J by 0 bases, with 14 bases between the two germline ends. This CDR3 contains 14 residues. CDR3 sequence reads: CATSKPGDSYEQYF. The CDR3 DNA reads TGTGCCACCTCGAAACCGGGGGACTCCTACGAGCAGTACTTC.

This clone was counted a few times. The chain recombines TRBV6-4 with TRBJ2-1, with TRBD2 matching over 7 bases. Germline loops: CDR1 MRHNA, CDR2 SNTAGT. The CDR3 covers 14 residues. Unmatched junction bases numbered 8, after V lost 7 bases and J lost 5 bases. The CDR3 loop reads CASKAGDFHNEQFF. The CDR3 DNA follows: TGTGCCAGCAAGGCGGGAGACTTCCACAATGAGCAGTTCTTC.

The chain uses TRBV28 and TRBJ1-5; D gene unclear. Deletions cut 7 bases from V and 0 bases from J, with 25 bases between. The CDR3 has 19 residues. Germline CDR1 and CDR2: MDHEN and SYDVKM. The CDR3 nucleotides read TGTGCCAGCACGATTTCCCCATTGGAAGTTAGCTTTAGCAATCAGCCCCAGCATTTT. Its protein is CASTISPLEVSFSNQPQHF.

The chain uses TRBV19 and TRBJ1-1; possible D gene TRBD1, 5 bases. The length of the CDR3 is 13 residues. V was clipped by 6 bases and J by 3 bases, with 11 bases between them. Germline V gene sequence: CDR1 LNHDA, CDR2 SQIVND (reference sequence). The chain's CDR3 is CASSPTAYTEAFF. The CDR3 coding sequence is TGTGCCAGTAGCCCGACAGCCTACACTGAAGCTTTCTTT.

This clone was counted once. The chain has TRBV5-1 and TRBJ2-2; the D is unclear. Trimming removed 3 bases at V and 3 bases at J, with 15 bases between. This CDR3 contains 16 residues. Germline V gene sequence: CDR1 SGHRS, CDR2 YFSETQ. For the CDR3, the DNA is TGCGCCAGCAGCTCTCGTAGTGAACCGGACACCGGGGAGCTGTTTTTT. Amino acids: CASSSRSEPDTGELFF. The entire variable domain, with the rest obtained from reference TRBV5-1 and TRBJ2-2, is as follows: KAGVTQTPRYLIKTRGQQVTLSCSPISGHRSVSWYQQTPGQGLQFLFEYFSETQRNKGNFPGRFSGRQFSNSRSEMNVSTLELGDSALYLCASSSRSEPDTGELFFGEGSRLTVL.

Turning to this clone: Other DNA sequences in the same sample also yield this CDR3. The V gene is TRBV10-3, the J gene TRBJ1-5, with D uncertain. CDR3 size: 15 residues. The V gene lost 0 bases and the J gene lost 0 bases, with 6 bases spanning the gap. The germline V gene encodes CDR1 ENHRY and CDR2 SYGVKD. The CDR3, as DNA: TGTGCCATCAGTGAGTCGCGCGGTAGCAATCAGCCCCAGCATTTT. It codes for CAISESRGSNQPQHF.

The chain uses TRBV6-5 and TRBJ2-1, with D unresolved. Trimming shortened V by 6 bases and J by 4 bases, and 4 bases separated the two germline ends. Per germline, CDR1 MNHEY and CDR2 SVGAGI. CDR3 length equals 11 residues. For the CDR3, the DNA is TGTGCCAGCAGCCGATACAATGAGCAGTTCTTC. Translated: CASSRYNEQFF.

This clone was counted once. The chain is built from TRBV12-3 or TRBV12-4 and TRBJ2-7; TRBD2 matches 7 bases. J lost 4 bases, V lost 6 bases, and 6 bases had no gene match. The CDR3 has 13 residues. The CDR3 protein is CASSGGSGYEQYF. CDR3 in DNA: TGTGCCAGCAGCGGCGGGAGTGGTTACGAGCAGTACTTC.

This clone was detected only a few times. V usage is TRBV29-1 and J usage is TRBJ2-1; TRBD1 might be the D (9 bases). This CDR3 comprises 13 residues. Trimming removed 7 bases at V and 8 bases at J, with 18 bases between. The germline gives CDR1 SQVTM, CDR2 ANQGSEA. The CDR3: CSGGTGTSYEQFF. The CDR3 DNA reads TGCAGCGGAGGGACAGGGACTAGTTATGAGCAGTTCTTC.

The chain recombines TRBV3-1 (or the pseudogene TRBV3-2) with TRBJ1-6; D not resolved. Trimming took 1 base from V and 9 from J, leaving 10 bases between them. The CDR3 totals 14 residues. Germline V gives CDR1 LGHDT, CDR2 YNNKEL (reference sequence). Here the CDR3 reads CASSQVSGGSPLHF. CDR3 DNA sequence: TGTGCCAGCAGCCAAGTTTCGGGAGGTTCACCCCTCCACTTT.